The next 18 T cell receptor beta chains were all read from a single sample in a study of T-cell reconstitution after alpha-beta-depleted transplantation in children. Unique molecular identifiers were incorporated when the TCRbeta library was constructed. TCRdb reprocessed the PCR reads with MiXCR, giving one entry per CDR3 protein. The profile shows about a million distinct CDR3 sequences, about 29% of them singletons. The input for sequencing was PBMCs, mostly from graft donor cells, taken 360 days after TCRalphabeta/CD19-depleted stem cell transplant. These receptors all come from a boy less than two years old who had a stem cell transplant for SCID, so the T cells may come from the graft donor.

The table lists this clonotype with a few counts. V usage is TRBV4-3 and J usage is TRBJ2-7; D remains ambiguous. V was cut by 1 base and J by 7 bases, with 14 bases left in between. The CDR3 covers 14 residues. Germline CDR1 is LGHNA and CDR2 is YSLEER. CDR3 nucleotides: TGCGCCAGCAGCCAAGCAAGTGACGGAAGGGAGCAGTACTTC. This gives the protein CASSQASDGREQYF.

V is TRBV20-1 and J is TRBJ2-7, with 7 bases that match TRBD1. This CDR3 spans 14 amino acids. With 4 bases clipped from V and 3 bases from J, the junction kept 9 bases outside the gene matches. The germline CDR1 and CDR2 sequences are DFQATT and SNEGSKA (reference sequence). CDR3 amino acids: CSATGGRGGYEQYF. The CDR3 nucleotides read TGCAGTGCTACAGGGGGAAGGGGTGGCTACGAGCAGTACTTC.

V usage is TRBV20-1 and J usage is TRBJ2-1; D unclear. The CDR3 has 9 residues. Germline CDR1 is DFQATT and CDR2 is SNEGSKA (reference sequence). V was clipped by 3 bases and J by 8 bases, with 2 bases between them. CDR3: CSARDEQFF. DNA of the CDR3: TGCAGTGCTAGGGATGAGCAGTTCTTC.

The J gene is TRBJ2-1, the V gene TRBV5-1; the match to TRBD1 covers 8 bases. CDR1 is SGHRS, CDR2 YFSETQ, per germline. This CDR3 has 16 residues. J lost 8 bases, V lost 4 bases, and 14 bases had no gene match. CDR3 sequence reads: CASSAGPGQEGHEQFF. For the CDR3, the DNA is TGCGCCAGCAGCGCTGGGCCGGGACAGGAAGGCCATGAGCAGTTCTTC.

V gene TRBV29-1 combines with J gene TRBJ1-5, with 9 bases identical to TRBD1. Germline CDR1 reads SQVTM; CDR2 reads ANQGSEA. V trimming: 1 base; J trimming: 8 bases; junction bases outside the gene matches: 6. The CDR3 totals 14 residues. CDR3: CSVEGDRVGEPQHF. CDR3 nucleotide sequence: TGCAGCGTTGAAGGGGACAGGGTGGGAGAGCCCCAGCATTTT.

This clonotype has ten or more counts. The chain is built from TRBV7-9 and TRBJ2-5; 7 bases fit TRBD1. V was clipped by 3 bases and J by 5 bases; unmatched bases: 6. CDR3 length: 14 amino acids. Germline V CDR1 and CDR2: SEHNR, FQNEAQ (reference sequence). CDR3: CASSLGTGVETQYF. CDR3 in DNA: TGTGCCAGCAGCTTGGGCACAGGGGTTGAGACCCAGTACTTC.

This clonotype was seen only a few times. V is TRBV25-1 and J is TRBJ1-1; 9 bases align to TRBD1. Germline-derived CDR1 and CDR2 are MGHDK and SYGVNS. The V gene end was trimmed by 6 bases and the J gene end by 3 bases; junction bases not matched to a gene: 11. CDR3 length equals 16 residues. The CDR3 DNA sequence: TGTGCCAGCAGATCCTGGGACAGGGCTGGTGACACTGAAGCTTTCTTT. Translation gives CASRSWDRAGDTEAFF.

This chain's CDR3 is CAPHGGSNQPQHF. CDR3 sequence (DNA): TGTGCCCCCCATGGGGGGAGCAATCAGCCCCAGCATTTT. The chain is built from TRBV24-1 and TRBJ1-5; D is possibly TRBD1 (5 bases). Germline V gene sequence: CDR1 KGHDR, CDR2 SFDVKD. The CDR3 totals 13 residues. With 12 bases removed from V and 1 base from J, the gap between germline ends came to 12 bases.

The chain carries TRBV5-6 and TRBJ2-1, with D uncertain. V lost 2 bases, J lost 0 bases, and 9 bases lay in between. The CDR3 contains 15 residues. The germline V gene has CDR1 SGHDT and CDR2 YYEEEE. Here the CDR3 reads CASSFIIRSYNEQFF. The CDR3 region has the DNA TGTGCCAGCAGCTTTATAATCCGCTCCTACAATGAGCAGTTCTTC.

This clonotype turned up a few times. The rearrangement joins TRBV12-3 or TRBV12-4 to TRBJ1-6; TRBD1 is a possible D gene (6 bases). V was trimmed by 5 bases and J by 0 bases, leaving 8 bases between them. The CDR3 loop spans 15 amino acids. The CDR3 nucleotides read TGTGCCAGCAGTACAGGGAGCTCCTATAATTCACCCCTCCACTTT. This sequence encodes CASSTGSSYNSPLHF.

The genes are TRBV4-1 and TRBJ1-2; D ambiguous. The germline V gene has CDR1 MGHRA and CDR2 YSYEKL. The V and J ends lost 0 bases and 5 bases respectively, with 13 bases between them. CDR3 size: 15 residues. CDR3: CASSQDLWQWYGYTF. CDR3 nucleotides: TGCGCCAGCAGCCAAGATTTATGGCAGTGGTATGGCTACACCTTC.

This clonotype was recorded a few times. This chain joins TRBV6-8 and TRBJ2-4, with no clear D. The CDR3 runs to 13 residues. Per the germline V gene, CDR1 is MNHGY and CDR2 is SAAAGT. Trimming shortened V by 7 bases and J by 2 bases, and 9 bases separated the two germline ends. The CDR3 coding sequence is TGTGCCAGCACGCCCCAGCCCAAAAACATTCAGTACTTC. Its translation: CASTPQPKNIQYF.

This chain links TRBV7-8 with TRBJ2-5; TRBD2 is a possible D gene (5 bases). Trimming left V 1 base short and J 2 bases short, with 14 bases between. The CDR3 runs 16 residues. The V gene's germline CDR1 is SGHVS and CDR2 FQNEAQ. CDR3 loop: CASSLVGGPLQETQYF. As DNA, the CDR3 is TGTGCCAGCAGCTTAGTTGGAGGCCCCCTTCAAGAGACCCAGTACTTC.

This chain uses TRBV12-3 or TRBV12-4 with TRBJ2-1, with 7 bases identical to TRBD1. The V gene end was trimmed by 8 bases and the J gene end by 5 bases; junction bases not matched to a gene: 6. The CDR3 length is 13 residues. In nucleotides, the CDR3 is TGTGCCAGCCGGGGACAGTCTGACAATGAGCAGTTCTTC. Protein: CASRGQSDNEQFF.

This clonotype turned up a few times. V and J are TRBV2 and TRBJ2-3; 10 bases are shared with TRBD1. The CDR3 extends over 16 amino acids. J gave up 1 base and V 2 bases, and 3 bases lay outside the gene matches. The germline CDR1 and CDR2 sequences are SNHLY and FYNNEI. The DNA for the CDR3 is TGTGCCAGCAGTGAATGGGACAGGGGCGGCACAGATACGCAGTATTTT. Translating it yields CASSEWDRGGTDTQYF. Looking up the rest from reference TRBV2 and TRBJ2-3 gives the full variable domain: EPEVTQTPSHQVTQMGQEVILRCVPISNHLYFYWYRQILGQKVEFLVSFYNNEISEKSEIFDDQFSVERPDGSNFTLKIRSTKLEDSAMYFCASSEWDRGGTDTQYFGPGTRLTVL.

This clonotype was seen only a few times. The chain employs TRBV11-2 and TRBJ2-4; no clear D. The germline V gene encodes CDR1 SGHAT and CDR2 FQNNGV. Trimming cost V 0 bases and J 8 bases, with 5 bases left between them. CDR3 length: 12 amino acids. CDR3 nucleotides: TGTGCCAGCAGCTTAGATCAGGACATTCAGTACTTC. Translating gives CASSLDQDIQYF.

J is TRBJ2-1 and V is TRBV2; 13 bases agree with TRBD2. In germline, CDR1 is SNHLY, CDR2 FYNNEI. The V gene end was trimmed by 7 bases and the J gene end by 0 bases; junction bases not matched to a gene: 6. The length of the CDR3 is 17 residues. Written as DNA, the CDR3 is TGTGCCAGCAAGACTAGCGGGGGGCTTAGCTCCTACAATGAGCAGTTCTTC. Protein product: CASKTSGGLSSYNEQFF.

V is TRBV5-8 and J is TRBJ2-5, with unresolved D. Germline-derived CDR1 and CDR2 are SGHTS and YDEGEE. V shed 0 bases and J shed 5 bases, with 11 bases lying between them. The CDR3 loop spans 14 amino acids. The DNA for the CDR3 is TGTGCCAGCAGCTTGGCGCCGTATGGGGAGACCCAGTACTTC. Its protein product is CASSLAPYGETQYF. The whole variable domain, remainder taken from reference TRBV5-8 and TRBJ2-5, is EAGVTQSPTHLIKTRGQQATLRCSPISGHTSVYWYQQALGLGLQFLLWYDEGEERNRGNFPPRFSGRQFPNYSSELNVNALELEDSALYLCASSLAPYGETQYFGPGTRLLVL.